This T cell receptor (beta chain) was sequenced in a study of T-cell reconstitution after alpha-beta-depleted transplantation in children. V gave up 2 bases and J gave up 0 bases; unmatched junction bases: 4. The germline CDR1 and CDR2 sequences are LGHDT and YNNKEL (reference sequence). The CDR3 totals 16 residues. General study results and limits: Several hundred rapidly expanded clones from non-depleted graft cells reportedly supplied alpha-beta T cells about two months post-transplant. For some patients, TCRbeta diversity was high at day 60 because of recipient T cells and thymic progenitors that survived. At one year after transplant, newly produced T cells mostly accounted for T-cell counts and diversity.

Worth noting for this clonotype: The antigen is not known.

Researchers prepared the TCRbeta library using unique molecular identifiers, the study reports. TCRdb itself ran the PCR reads through MiXCR, one entry per CDR3 protein. The sample carries approximately 120,000 distinct CDR3 sequences, about 9.5% recorded once. The chain carries TRBV3-1 and TRBJ2-1; 7 bases align to TRBD1. This sequence originates from a girl less than two years old who had a stem cell transplant for combined immunodeficiency, so the T cells may come from the graft donor. Source: PBMCs, mostly from graft donor cells, taken 180 days after TCRalphabeta/CD19-depleted stem cell transplant. CDR3 region: CASSQPQGSSYNEQFF. The CDR3 region has the DNA TGTGCCAGCAGCCAACCACAGGGGAGCTCCTACAATGAGCAGTTCTTC.